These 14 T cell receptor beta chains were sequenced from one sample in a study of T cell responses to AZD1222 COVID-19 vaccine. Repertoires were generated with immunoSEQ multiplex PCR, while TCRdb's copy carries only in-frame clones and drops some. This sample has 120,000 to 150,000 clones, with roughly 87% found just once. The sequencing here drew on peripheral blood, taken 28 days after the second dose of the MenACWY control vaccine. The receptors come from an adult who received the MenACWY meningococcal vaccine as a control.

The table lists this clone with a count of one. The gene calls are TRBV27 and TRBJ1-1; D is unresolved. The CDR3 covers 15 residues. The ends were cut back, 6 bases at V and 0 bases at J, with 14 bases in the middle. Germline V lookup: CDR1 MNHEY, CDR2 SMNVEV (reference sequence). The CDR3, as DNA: TGTGCCAGCAGCCTTGCGGGGTTTTTGAACACTGAAGCTTTCTTT. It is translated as CASSLAGFLNTEAFF.

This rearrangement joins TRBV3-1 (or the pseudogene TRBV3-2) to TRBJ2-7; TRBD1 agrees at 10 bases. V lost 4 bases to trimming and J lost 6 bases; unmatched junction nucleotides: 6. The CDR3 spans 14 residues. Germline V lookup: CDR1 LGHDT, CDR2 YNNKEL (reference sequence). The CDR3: CASSPGTGAAEQYF. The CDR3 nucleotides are TGTGCCAGCAGCCCCGGGACAGGGGCGGCCGAGCAGTACTTC.

The CDR3 DNA reads TGCAGTACCCATGAGAATGAAAAACTGTTTTTT. Translating gives CSTHENEKLFF. The chain links TRBV20-1 to TRBJ1-4; D remains unclear. CDR3 length equals 11 residues. Trimming left V 8 bases short and J 5 bases short, with 9 bases between. Germline CDR1 and CDR2: DFQATT and SNEGSKA (reference sequence).

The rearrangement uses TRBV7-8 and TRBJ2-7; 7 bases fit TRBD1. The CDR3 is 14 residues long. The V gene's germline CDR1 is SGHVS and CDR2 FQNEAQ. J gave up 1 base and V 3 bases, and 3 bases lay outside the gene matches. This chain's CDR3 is CASSLTGHSYEQYF. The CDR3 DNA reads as TGTGCCAGCAGCTTGACAGGGCATTCCTACGAGCAGTACTTC.

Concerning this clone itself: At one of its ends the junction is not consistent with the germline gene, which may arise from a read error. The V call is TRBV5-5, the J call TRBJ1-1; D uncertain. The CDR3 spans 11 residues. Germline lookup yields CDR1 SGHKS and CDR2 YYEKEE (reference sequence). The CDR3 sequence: CASSLDRLRLF. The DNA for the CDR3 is TGTGCCAGCAGCTTGGATCGGCTACGACTGTTT.

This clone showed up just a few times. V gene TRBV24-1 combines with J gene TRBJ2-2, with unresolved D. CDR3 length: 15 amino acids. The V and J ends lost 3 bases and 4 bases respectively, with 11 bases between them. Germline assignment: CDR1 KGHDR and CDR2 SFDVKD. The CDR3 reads CATSDGNAPTGELFF. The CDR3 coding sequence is TGTGCCACCAGTGATGGAAACGCCCCCACCGGGGAGCTGTTTTTT.

CDR3 amino acids: CASSSTLQGRGNGYTF. As DNA, the CDR3 is TGTGCCAGCAGCTCGACCCTACAGGGGCGTGGAAATGGCTACACCTTC. The rearrangement links TRBV5-5 to TRBJ1-2; 7 bases map to TRBD1. V was pared by 3 bases and J by 6 bases, with 14 bases of the junction left unmatched. This CDR3 region has 16 residues. Germline CDR1 is SGHKS and CDR2 is YYEKEE (reference sequence).

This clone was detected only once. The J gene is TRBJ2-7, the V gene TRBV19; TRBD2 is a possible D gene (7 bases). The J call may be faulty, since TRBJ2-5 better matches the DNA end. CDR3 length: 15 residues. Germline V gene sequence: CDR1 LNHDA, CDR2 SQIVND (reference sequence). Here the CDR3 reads CASSPGGGRGETQYF. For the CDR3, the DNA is TGTGCCAGTAGTCCGGGCGGGGGCCGAGGGGAGACCCAGTACTTC.

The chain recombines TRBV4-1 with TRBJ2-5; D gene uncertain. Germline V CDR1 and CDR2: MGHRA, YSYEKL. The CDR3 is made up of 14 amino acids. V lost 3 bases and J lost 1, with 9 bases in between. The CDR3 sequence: CASSQLILQETQYF. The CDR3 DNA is TGCGCCAGCAGCCAGTTGATACTCCAAGAGACCCAGTACTTC.

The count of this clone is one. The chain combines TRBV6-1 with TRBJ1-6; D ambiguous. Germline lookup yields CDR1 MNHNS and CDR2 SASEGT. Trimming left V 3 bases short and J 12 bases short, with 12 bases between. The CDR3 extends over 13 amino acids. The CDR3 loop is CASSEFRDLPLHF. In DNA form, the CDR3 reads TGTGCCAGCAGTGAGTTCCGGGATTTACCCCTCCACTTT.

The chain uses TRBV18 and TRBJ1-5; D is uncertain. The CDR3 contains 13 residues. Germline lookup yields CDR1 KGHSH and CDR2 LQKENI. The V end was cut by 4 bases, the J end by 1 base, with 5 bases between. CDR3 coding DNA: TGTGCCAGCTCACTCGGGAGCAATCAGCCCCAGCATTTT. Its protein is CASSLGSNQPQHF.

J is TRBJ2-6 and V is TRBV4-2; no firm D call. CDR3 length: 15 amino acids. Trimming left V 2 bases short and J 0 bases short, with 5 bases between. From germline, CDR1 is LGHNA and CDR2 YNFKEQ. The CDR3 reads CASSQSISGANVLTF. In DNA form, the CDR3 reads TGTGCCAGCAGCCAATCGATCTCTGGGGCCAACGTCCTGACTTTC.

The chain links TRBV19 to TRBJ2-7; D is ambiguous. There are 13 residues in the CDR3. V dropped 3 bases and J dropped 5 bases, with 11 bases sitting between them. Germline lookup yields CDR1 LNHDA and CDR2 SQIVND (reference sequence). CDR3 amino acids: CASSITRAHEQYF. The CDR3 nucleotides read TGTGCCAGTAGTATTACAAGGGCGCACGAGCAGTACTTC.

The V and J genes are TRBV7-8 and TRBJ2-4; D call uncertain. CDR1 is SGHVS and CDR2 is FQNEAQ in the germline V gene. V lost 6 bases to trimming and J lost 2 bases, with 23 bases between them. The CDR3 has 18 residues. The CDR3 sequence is CASRPVLGQKLTKNIQYF. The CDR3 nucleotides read TGTGCCAGCAGACCCGTTTTAGGGCAAAAACTCACCAAAAACATTCAGTACTTC.